Below, 29 T cell receptor beta chains from the same sample are listed, as sequenced in a study of blood T cell repertoires in COVID-19. Sequencing used immunoSEQ multiplex PCR; TCRdb keeps in-frame clones, though not all of them. The data contain around 150,000 clones, roughly 72% of them seen just once; the ten biggest clones take up more than 3%. Input material: peripheral blood. The receptors derive from a woman aged 80 or over with acute or convalescent COVID-19.

This clone has a handful of counts. The chain couples TRBV28 to TRBJ1-1; D might be TRBD1 (6 bases). Trimming left V 8 bases short and J 6 bases short, with 13 bases between. The CDR3 covers 12 residues. Germline CDR1 MDHEN, CDR2 SYDVKM. The CDR3 coding sequence is TGTGCCAGCGGGGGGGGCGCGTCTGAAGCTTTCTTT. Amino acid sequence: CASGGGASEAFF.

The chain is built from TRBV11-2 and TRBJ2-2; TRBD1 agrees at 7 bases. The V gene end was trimmed by 1 base and the J gene end by 5 bases; junction bases not matched to a gene: 4. This CDR3 has 15 residues. The germline V gene encodes CDR1 SGHAT and CDR2 FQNNGV. The CDR3 spells CASSLVTGNTGELFF. The CDR3 nucleotides are TGTGCCAGCAGCTTAGTGACAGGGAATACCGGGGAGCTGTTTTTT. Complete variable domain (other parts from reference TRBV11-2 and TRBJ2-2): EAGVAQSPRYKIIEKRQSVAFWCNPISGHATLYWYQQILGQGPKLLIQFQNNGVVDDSQLPKDRFSAERLKGVDSTLKIQPAKLEDSAVYLCASSLVTGNTGELFFGEGSRLTVL.

This chain links TRBV2 with TRBJ2-3; 8 bases agree with TRBD2. Germline V gives CDR1 SNHLY, CDR2 FYNNEI. This CDR3 region has 17 residues. With V trimmed by 1 base and J by 2 bases, 8 bases remained unmatched. Written as DNA, the CDR3 is TGTGCCAGCAGTGAAGTTATTAGCGGGGTGATCACAGATACGCAGTATTTT. Its translation: CASSEVISGVITDTQYF.

With regard to this clone: This specimen includes other DNA sequences encoding the same CDR3. The chain carries TRBV6-5 and TRBJ2-3; 7 nucleotides agree with TRBD2. The V gene end was trimmed by 8 bases and the J gene end by 4 bases; junction bases not matched to a gene: 9. CDR1 is MNHEY and CDR2 is SVGAGI in the germline V gene. The CDR3 covers 14 residues. The CDR3 protein is CASGRLAGADTQYF. For the CDR3, the DNA is TGTGCCAGCGGTCGACTAGCCGGAGCAGATACGCAGTATTTT.

The chain combines TRBV5-1 with TRBJ1-1; TRBD1 aligns across 8 bases. This CDR3 has 16 residues. The germline V gene encodes CDR1 SGHRS and CDR2 YFSETQ. V dropped 1 base and J dropped 1; count of bases not matched to a gene: 6. CDR3 DNA: TGCGCCAGCAGCTTGATGGTGGACAGGGCGAACACTGAAGCTTTCTTT. Translated, it gives CASSLMVDRANTEAFF.

This clone has a handful of counts. V and J are TRBV2 and TRBJ2-4, with D perhaps TRBD1 (6 bases). This CDR3 comprises 13 residues. Germline loops: CDR1 SNHLY, CDR2 FYNNEI. V shed 4 bases and J shed 4 bases, with 8 bases lying between them. The CDR3 nucleotides are TGTGCCAGCAGTGGTGGACAGAAAAACATTCAGTACTTC. Translation: CASSGGQKNIQYF.

The J gene is TRBJ2-3, the V gene TRBV5-1; D is possibly TRBD2 (5 bases). The germline CDR1 and CDR2 sequences are SGHRS and YFSETQ. The CDR3 consists of 16 residues. Trimming removed 4 bases from V and 1 base from J, with 16 bases in between. This chain's CDR3 is CASSPGSLLGTDTQYF. The CDR3 DNA is TGCGCCAGCAGCCCGGGATCTCTCTTGGGCACAGATACGCAGTATTTT.

This rearrangement joins TRBV9 to TRBJ2-7; 8 nucleotides match TRBD1. The CDR3 contains 14 residues. Germline V gene sequence: CDR1 SGDLS, CDR2 YYNGEE. V shed 0 bases, J shed 4 bases, and the junction held 3 bases outside the gene matches. The CDR3 nucleotides are TGTGCCAGCAGCGTAGAGGACAGGGTGTACGAGCAGTACTTC. It encodes CASSVEDRVYEQYF.

The genes are TRBV18 and TRBJ2-1; 9 bases align to TRBD1. The CDR3 has 15 residues. The germline V gene encodes CDR1 KGHSH and CDR2 LQKENI. The V segment lost 6 bases and the J segment 0 bases; nucleotides outside the gene matches: 3. CDR3 residues: CASSQGQGSYNEQFF. The DNA for the CDR3 is TGTGCCAGCTCCCAGGGACAGGGCTCCTACAATGAGCAGTTCTTC.

This clone was seen a handful of times. The J gene is TRBJ2-1, the V gene TRBV7-3, with 9 bases matching TRBD2. Germline V gene lookup returns CDR1 SGHTA and CDR2 FQGTGA. This CDR3 comprises 16 residues. The V and J ends lost 5 bases and 2 bases, in that order; junction bases with no gene match: 7. The CDR3 nucleotides are TGTGCCAGCAGCCCGAACCTAGCGGGGACCTACAATGAGCAGTTCTTC. Encoded protein: CASSPNLAGTYNEQFF.

This chain connects TRBV25-1 to TRBJ2-7; 11 bases align to TRBD2. The CDR3 covers 17 residues. Germline CDR1 reads MGHDK; CDR2 reads SYGVNS. After removal of 3 bases from V and 0 bases from J, the junction contained 7 bases not matched to a gene. CDR3 sequence (DNA): TGTGCCAGCAGTGATAATCCCGGGACTAGCGGCTCCTACGAGCAGTACTTC. Protein product: CASSDNPGTSGSYEQYF.

The rearrangement uses TRBV7-2 and TRBJ2-7; D not certain. In germline, CDR1 is SGHTA, CDR2 FQGNSA. Trimming removed 1 base at V and 4 bases at J, with 8 bases between. The CDR3 is 13 residues long. The CDR3 sequence is CASSLGWAYEQYF. The CDR3 coding sequence is TGTGCCAGCAGCTTAGGGTGGGCGTACGAGCAGTACTTC.

This clone showed up just once. V usage is TRBV18 and J usage is TRBJ1-4; D ambiguous. The germline V gene encodes CDR1 KGHSH and CDR2 LQKENI. Trimming cost V 3 bases and J 4 bases, with 12 bases left between them. The CDR3 covers 15 residues. DNA for the CDR3: TGTGCCAGCTCACCCTCAACCGGGTATAATGAAAAACTGTTTTTT. It translates to CASSPSTGYNEKLFF.

The chain carries TRBV18 and TRBJ1-5, with TRBD1 identical over 7 bases. Germline V gives CDR1 KGHSH, CDR2 LQKENI. Unmatched junction bases numbered 13, after V lost 5 bases and J lost 0 bases. There are 18 residues in the CDR3. CDR3 sequence reads: CASSTTGDGLYSNQPQHF. The CDR3 DNA sequence: TGTGCCAGCTCAACAACAGGGGATGGGCTTTATAGCAATCAGCCCCAGCATTTT.

The CDR3 DNA follows: TGTGCCAGCAGCCTGACAGGGGGCGCGCACGAGCAGTACTTC. It yields the protein CASSLTGGAHEQYF. This chain links TRBV27 with TRBJ2-7; 10 nucleotides agree with TRBD1. Germline CDR1 and CDR2: MNHEY and SMNVEV (reference sequence). CDR3 length equals 14 residues. Unmatched junction bases numbered 7, after V lost 6 bases and J lost 5 bases.

This clone was counted a few times. The CDR3 nucleotides are TGTGCCAGCAGTCTAACTAACACCGGGGAGCTGTTTTTT. Protein sequence: CASSLTNTGELFF. The V and J genes are TRBV6-5 and TRBJ2-2; D ambiguous. Trimming pared 5 bases from V and 2 bases from J, leaving 6 bases between. The germline CDR1 and CDR2 sequences are MNHEY and SVGAGI. The CDR3 is 13 residues long.

This chain links TRBV5-4 with TRBJ2-3; weak D call: TRBD1 (6 bases). The CDR3 is 14 amino acids. Trimming shortened V by 4 bases and J by 0 bases, and 9 bases separated the two germline ends. Per germline, CDR1 SGHNT and CDR2 YYREEE (reference sequence). CDR3 sequence: CASSLGQSTDTQYF. As DNA, the CDR3 is TGTGCCAGCAGCCTAGGACAGAGCACAGATACGCAGTATTTT.

The sample holds a few counts of this clone. The genes are TRBV24-1 and TRBJ2-1; 8 bases are a match to TRBD2. This CDR3 is built from 16 residues. J gave up 4 bases and V 4 bases, and 8 bases lay outside the gene matches. Germline-derived CDR1 and CDR2 are KGHDR and SFDVKD. CDR3 amino acids: CATSETGTRGYNEQFF. The DNA of the CDR3 is TGTGCCACCAGTGAAACCGGGACTAGAGGATACAATGAGCAGTTCTTC.

The chain has TRBV10-3 and TRBJ2-2; possibly TRBD2 for D (6 bases). V lost 0 bases and J lost 0, with 8 bases in between. Germline V gene lookup returns CDR1 ENHRY and CDR2 SYGVKD. The CDR3 length is 16 residues. This CDR3 is CAISESGTSNTGELFF. As DNA, the CDR3 is TGTGCCATCAGTGAGTCGGGGACTTCGAACACCGGGGAGCTGTTTTTT.

V and J are TRBV7-2 and TRBJ2-3; 8 bases are shared with TRBD2. V trimming: 11 bases; J trimming: 0 bases; junction bases outside the gene matches: 13. The CDR3 totals 16 residues. Germline loops: CDR1 SGHTA, CDR2 FQGNSA. The CDR3 DNA sequence: TGTGCCTCCGGGGTAGCGGGGATAGCTAGCACAGATACGCAGTATTTT. Encoded protein: CASGVAGIASTDTQYF.

The chain couples TRBV6-1 to TRBJ1-6; D gene uncertain. This CDR3 is built from 17 residues. With 2 bases removed from V and 0 bases from J, the gap between germline ends came to 11 bases. Germline V gene data show CDR1 as MNHNS and CDR2 as SASEGT. The CDR3 region is CASSEPTGSSYNSPLHF. The CDR3 DNA is TGTGCCAGCAGTGAACCCACGGGAAGCTCCTATAATTCACCCCTCCACTTT.

The chain combines TRBV4-2 with TRBJ1-2; possibly TRBD1 for D (6 bases). The CDR3 is made up of 16 amino acids. V lost 0 bases to trimming and J lost 5 bases, with 16 bases between them. Germline CDR1 LGHNA, CDR2 YNFKEQ. Here the CDR3 reads CASSQDGAGTPYGYTF. In DNA form, the CDR3 reads TGTGCCAGCAGCCAAGATGGGGCCGGGACACCTTATGGCTACACCTTC.

The V and J genes are TRBV7-2 and TRBJ2-7; 10 bases map to TRBD1. The CDR3 is 15 amino acids. Losses at the gene ends were 1 base for V and 4 bases for J; bases not matched to a gene: 4. The germline V gene encodes CDR1 SGHTA and CDR2 FQGNSA. The CDR3 DNA is TGTGCCAGCAGCTTAGAAGGGACAGGGGTTTACGAGCAGTACTTC. Translated, it gives CASSLEGTGVYEQYF.

This clone was counted a few times. The gene calls are TRBV7-2 and TRBJ1-5; D gene ambiguous. The V gene lost 5 bases and the J gene lost 6 bases, with 14 bases spanning the gap. The CDR3 spans 14 residues. Germline CDR1 SGHTA, CDR2 FQGNSA. In DNA, the CDR3 is TGTGCCAGCAGCCCTTACGGGTTCGGTCAGCCCCAGCATTTT. It codes for CASSPYGFGQPQHF. Complete variable domain (other parts from reference TRBV7-2 and TRBJ1-5): GAGVSQSPSNKVTEKGKDVELRCDPISGHTALYWYRQSLGQGLEFLIYFQGNSAPDKSGLPSDRFSAERTGGSVSTLTIQRTQQEDSAVYLCASSPYGFGQPQHFGDGTRLSIL.

V gene TRBV10-3 combines with J gene TRBJ2-7; D possibly corresponds to TRBD1 (5 bases). V was clipped by 2 bases and J by 3 bases, with 11 bases between them. From germline, CDR1 is ENHRY and CDR2 SYGVKD. The CDR3 has 14 amino acids. This CDR3 is CAISEGQWIYEQYF. The CDR3 bases are TGTGCCATCAGTGAGGGACAATGGATCTACGAGCAGTACTTC.

The chain carries TRBV24-1 and TRBJ1-5, with D tentatively TRBD1 (5 bases). The CDR3 extends over 15 amino acids. CDR1 and CDR2 (germline): KGHDR, SFDVKD. Trimming removed 9 bases from V and 6 bases from J, with 20 bases in between. CDR3 amino acids: CATPVTSGFGQPQHF. The CDR3 nucleotides read TGTGCCACCCCAGTCACGTCAGGGTTCGGTCAGCCCCAGCATTTT.

The rearrangement links TRBV4-1 to TRBJ2-1, with no clear D. The CDR3 is made up of 15 amino acids. V shed 0 bases and J shed 0 bases, with 6 bases lying between them. CDR1 and CDR2 from the germline V gene are MGHRA and YSYEKL. In DNA, the CDR3 is TGCGCCAGCAGCCAAGACAGAGGCTCCTACAATGAGCAGTTCTTC. It yields the protein CASSQDRGSYNEQFF.

This chain's CDR3 is CATSDSGGSPFNEQFF. CDR3 nucleotides: TGTGCCACCAGTGATTCTGGCGGGAGCCCGTTTAATGAGCAGTTCTTC. This sequence joins TRBV24-1 and TRBJ2-1; the match to TRBD2 covers 7 bases. Trimming took 2 bases from V and 7 from J; bases not matched to a gene: 10. Germline loops: CDR1 KGHDR, CDR2 SFDVKD. This CDR3 region has 16 residues.

V and J are TRBV5-1 and TRBJ2-5; 10 nucleotides align to TRBD2. The CDR3 length is 15 residues. Trimming cost V 7 bases and J 5 bases; bases outside gene matches: 11. Germline assignment: CDR1 SGHRS and CDR2 YFSETQ. The CDR3 here is CASQPLAGVRETQYF. CDR3 coding DNA: TGCGCCAGCCAACCGCTAGCGGGAGTGCGGGAGACCCAGTACTTC.